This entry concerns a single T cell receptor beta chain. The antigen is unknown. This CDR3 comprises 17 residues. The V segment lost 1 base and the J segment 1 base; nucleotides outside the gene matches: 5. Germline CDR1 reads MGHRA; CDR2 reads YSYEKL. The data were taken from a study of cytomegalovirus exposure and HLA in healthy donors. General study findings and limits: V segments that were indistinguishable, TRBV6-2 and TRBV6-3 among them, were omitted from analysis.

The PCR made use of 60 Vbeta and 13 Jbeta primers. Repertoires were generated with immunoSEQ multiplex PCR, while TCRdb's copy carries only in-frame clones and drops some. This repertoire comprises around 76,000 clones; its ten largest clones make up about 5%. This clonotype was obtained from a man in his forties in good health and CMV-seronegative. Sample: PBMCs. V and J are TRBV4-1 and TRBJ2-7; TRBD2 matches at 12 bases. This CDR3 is CASSQGRLAGDSYEQYF. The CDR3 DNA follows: TGCGCCAGCAGCCAAGGGAGACTAGCGGGGGATTCCTACGAGCAGTACTTC.